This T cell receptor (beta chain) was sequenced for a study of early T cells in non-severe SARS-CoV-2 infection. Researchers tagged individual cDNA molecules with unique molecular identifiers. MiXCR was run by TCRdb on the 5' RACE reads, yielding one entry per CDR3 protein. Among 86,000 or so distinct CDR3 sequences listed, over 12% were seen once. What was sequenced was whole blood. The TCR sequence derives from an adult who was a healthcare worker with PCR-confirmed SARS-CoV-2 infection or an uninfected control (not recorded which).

The chain's CDR3 is CASSQDHGNTGELFF. The DNA of the CDR3 is TGTGCCAGCAGCCAAGATCACGGGAACACCGGGGAGCTGTTTTTT. This rearrangement joins TRBV4-2 to TRBJ2-2; D unclear. Germline CDR1 and CDR2: LGHNA and YNFKEQ. V was shortened by 0 bases and J by 1 base, with 6 bases between the two germline ends. The CDR3 is 15 amino acids.